The rows below give T cell receptor beta chains drawn from one sample of a study of human T cells and chemical hapten exposure. TCRdb re-called the RACE reads with MiXCR, one entry per CDR3 protein. The table shows 150,000 to 200,000 distinct CDR3 sequences, with roughly a quarter occurring only once. The specimen comprised whole blood, sampled in connection with sensitization to the hapten diphenylcyclopropenone (DPC). These receptors all stem from a woman under 30 with alopecia areata. Some clones in this sample may be carry-over from other donors' samples. CDR3s include the opening cysteine and the closing phenylalanine or tryptophan. Each record gives: clone size, V gene, D gene, J gene, CDR3 protein, CDR3 DNA. D genes are given only for firm matches. The listing skips clone size in some rows; elsewhere it reads once, few, many or a size class.

>many|TRBV2|-|TRBJ2-1
CASSWNEQFF
TGTGCCAGCAGTTGGAATGAGCAGTTCTTC
>few|TRBV6-4|-|TRBJ1-6
CASSDSGGAYNSPLHF
TGTGCCAGCAGTGACTCAGGCGGAGCCTATAATTCACCCCTCCACTTT
>-|TRBV3-1|-|TRBJ2-5
CASGPTVTNQETQYF
TGTGCCAGCGGCCCGACTGTGACTAATCAAGAGACCCAGTACTTC
>-|TRBV12-3/TRBV12-4|TRBD2|TRBJ2-7
CASSRGTSVYYEQYF
TGTGCCAGCAGCCGGGGGACTAGCGTCTACTACGAGCAGTACTTC
>few|TRBV15|TRBD1|TRBJ1-2
CATSRLTGGGYTF
TGTGCCACCAGCAGACTTACAGGGGGAGGCTACACCTTC
>-|TRBV18|-|TRBJ1-5
CASSPAQLAVNQPQHF
TGTGCCAGCTCACCAGCCCAGCTTGCCGTTAATCAGCCCCAGCATTTT
>few|TRBV15|-|TRBJ2-7
CATSRGQNYYEQYF
TGTGCCACCAGCAGAGGACAGAATTACTACGAGCAGTACTTC
>-|TRBV29-1|TRBD1|TRBJ2-5
CSATGVGETQYF
TGCAGCGCGACAGGGGTTGGCGAGACCCAGTACTTC
>-|TRBV20-1|-|TRBJ1-1
CSAPDANTEAFF
TGCAGTGCGCCGGACGCGAACACTGAAGCTTTCTTT
>-|TRBV29-1|TRBD2|TRBJ2-1
CSVELAGGYNEQFF
TGCAGCGTTGAACTAGCGGGAGGGTACAATGAGCAGTTCTTC
>-|TRBV3-1|-|TRBJ2-1
CASSHMAAGNEQFF
TGTGCCAGCAGCCACATGGCGGCGGGGAATGAGCAGTTCTTC
>-|TRBV7-9|-|TRBJ1-5
CASSRGGGVFQPQHF
TGTGCCAGCAGCCGGGGGGGGGGAGTCTTTCAGCCCCAGCATTTT
>few|TRBV4-1|TRBD1|TRBJ2-7
CASSHWATGPYEQYF
TGCGCCAGCAGCCATTGGGCGACAGGGCCCTACGAGCAGTACTTC
>few|TRBV11-2|TRBD2|TRBJ2-1
CASSLGTSGFYNEQFF
TGTGCCAGCAGCTTAGGGACTAGCGGGTTTTACAATGAGCAGTTCTTC
>-|TRBV7-9|-|TRBJ1-2
CASSSTNLGDGYTF
TGTGCCAGCAGTTCGACGAATCTTGGGGATGGCTACACCTTC
>-|TRBV19|TRBD1|TRBJ1-5
CASSNQHLTGTNQPQHF
TGTGCCAGTAGTAACCAACACTTGACAGGGACTAATCAGCCCCAGCATTTT
>-|TRBV6-5|TRBD2|TRBJ2-2
CASSIDSGVGGELFF
TGTGCCAGCAGTATAGATAGCGGGGTGGGCGGGGAGCTGTTTTTT
>-|TRBV5-1|-|TRBJ2-3
CASSSPGRPDTQYF
TGCGCCAGCAGCTCTCCGGGACGCCCAGATACGCAGTATTTT
>-|TRBV4-2|-|TRBJ1-5
CASSQGELQPQHF
TGTGCCAGCAGCCAAGGGGAACTTCAGCCCCAGCATTTT
>-|TRBV10-3|TRBD2|TRBJ2-3
CAISGTSGSTDTQYF
TGTGCCATCAGTGGCACTAGCGGGAGTACAGATACGCAGTATTTT
>few|TRBV10-3|-|TRBJ2-7
CAISESQGEQYF
TGTGCCATCAGTGAGTCCCAGGGCGAGCAGTACTTC
>few|TRBV9|-|TRBJ2-7
CASSENRDTPYEQYF
TGTGCCAGCAGCGAGAACCGGGACACCCCCTACGAGCAGTACTTC
>-|TRBV3-1|TRBD1|TRBJ1-4
CASSRRTGDEKLFF
TGTGCCAGCAGCCGACGGACAGGGGATGAAAAACTGTTTTTT
>-|TRBV7-3|TRBD2|TRBJ2-3
CASSSTPQGAGPLRDTQYF
TGTGCCAGCAGTTCCACGCCCCAGGGAGCGGGACCCCTAAGGGATACGCAGTATTTT
>few|TRBV4-1|TRBD1|TRBJ1-5
CASSQDRTGRNQPQHF
TGCGCCAGCAGCCAAGATCGGACAGGCCGCAATCAGCCCCAGCATTTT
>-|TRBV6-2/TRBV6-3|-|TRBJ1-2
CASSLRTVYGYTF
TGTGCCAGCAGTCTCCGGACAGTCTATGGCTACACCTTC
>-|TRBV6-2/TRBV6-3|-|TRBJ2-2
CASSYNREGTGELFF
TGTGCCAGCAGTTACAATCGTGAGGGGACCGGGGAGCTGTTTTTT
>-|TRBV20-1|-|TRBJ1-1
CSAPPKVHGAFF
TGCAGTGCGCCTCCTAAGGTACATGGAGCTTTCTTT
>many|TRBV5-1|-|TRBJ2-1
CASSRGYEQFF
TGCGCCAGCAGCCGAGGGTATGAGCAGTTCTTC
>few|TRBV7-8|TRBD1|TRBJ2-2
CASSPGQGYDTGELFF
TGTGCCAGCAGCCCGGGACAGGGTTATGACACCGGGGAGCTGTTTTTT